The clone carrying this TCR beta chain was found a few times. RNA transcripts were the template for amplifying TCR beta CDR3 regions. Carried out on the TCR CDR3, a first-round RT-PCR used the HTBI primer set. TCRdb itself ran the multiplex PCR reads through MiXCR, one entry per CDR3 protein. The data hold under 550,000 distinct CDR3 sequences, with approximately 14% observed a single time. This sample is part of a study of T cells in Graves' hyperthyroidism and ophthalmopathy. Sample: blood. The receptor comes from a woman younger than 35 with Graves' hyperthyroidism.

The CDR3 region is CASRETGRTEAFF. The CDR3 bases are TGTGCCAGCAGAGAGACAGGGCGAACTGAAGCTTTCTTT. The rearrangement joins TRBV6-2 or TRBV6-3 to TRBJ1-1, with TRBD1 matching over 7 bases. The CDR3 totals 13 residues. J lost 5 bases, V lost 6 bases, and 6 bases had no gene match. Germline loops: CDR1 MNHEY, CDR2 SVGEGT.